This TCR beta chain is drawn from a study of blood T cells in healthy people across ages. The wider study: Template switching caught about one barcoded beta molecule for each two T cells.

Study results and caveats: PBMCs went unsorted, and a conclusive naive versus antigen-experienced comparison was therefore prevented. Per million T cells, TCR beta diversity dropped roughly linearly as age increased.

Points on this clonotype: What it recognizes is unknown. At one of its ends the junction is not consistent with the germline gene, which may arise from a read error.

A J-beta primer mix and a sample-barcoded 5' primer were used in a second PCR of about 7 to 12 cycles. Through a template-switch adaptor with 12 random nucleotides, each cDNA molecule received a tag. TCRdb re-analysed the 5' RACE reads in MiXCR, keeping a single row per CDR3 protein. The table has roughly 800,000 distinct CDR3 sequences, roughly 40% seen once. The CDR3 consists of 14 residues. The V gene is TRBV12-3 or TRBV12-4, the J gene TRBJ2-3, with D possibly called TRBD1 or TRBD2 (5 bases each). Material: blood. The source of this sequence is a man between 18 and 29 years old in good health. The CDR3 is CASSLGDSTGTQYF. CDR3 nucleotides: TGTGCCAGCAGTTTGGGAGATAGCACAGGTACGCAGTATTTT.